This T cell receptor (beta chain) was profiled in a study of T cell repertoires in cytomegalovirus infection. Germline V gives CDR1 SGHVT, CDR2 SQSDAQ. Trimming cost V 1 base and J 0 bases, with 10 bases left between them. The length of the CDR3 is 15 residues. This clonotype has at least ten counts. Its antigen is as yet unknown. TCRdb called the reads again in MiXCR, with one record for every CDR3 protein. The repertoire includes a few hundred thousand distinct CDR3 sequences, around 29% of them detected once, and around 20% sits in the top ten. The chain uses TRBV7-4 and TRBJ2-7; unclear D gene. The sample consisted of cultured PBMCs, taken from culture after CMV antigen stimulation. The sequence came from a human donor in good health (CMV status not recorded). Some clones in this sample may be carry-over from other donors' samples. CDR3 sequence reads: CASSLGSFSSYEQYF. In DNA form, the CDR3 reads TGTGCCAGCAGCTTAGGCTCATTCAGCTCCTACGAGCAGTACTTC.